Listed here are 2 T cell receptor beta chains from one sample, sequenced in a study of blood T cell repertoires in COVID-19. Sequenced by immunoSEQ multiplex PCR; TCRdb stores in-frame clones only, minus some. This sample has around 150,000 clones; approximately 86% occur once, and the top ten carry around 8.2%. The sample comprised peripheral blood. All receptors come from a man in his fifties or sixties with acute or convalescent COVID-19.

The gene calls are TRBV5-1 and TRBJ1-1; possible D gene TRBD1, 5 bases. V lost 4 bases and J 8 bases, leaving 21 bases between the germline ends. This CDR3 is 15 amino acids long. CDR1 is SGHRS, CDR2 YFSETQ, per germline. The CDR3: CASSLRDSSGKEAFF. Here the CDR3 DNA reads TGCGCCAGCAGCCTGAGGGACTCTTCCGGGAAAGAAGCTTTCTTT.

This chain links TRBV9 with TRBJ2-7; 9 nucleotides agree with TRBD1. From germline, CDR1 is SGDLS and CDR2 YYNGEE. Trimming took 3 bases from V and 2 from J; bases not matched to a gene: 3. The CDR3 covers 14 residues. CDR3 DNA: TGTGCCAGCAGCGCCGGGACAGGGACCTACGAGCAGTACTTC. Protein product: CASSAGTGTYEQYF.